These 16 T cell receptor beta chains share one sample of origin, sequenced in a study of post-analysis software for immune sequencing data. Points from the study as a whole: Elevated frequency relative to controls characterized several TRBV segments in patients, TRBV5-6, TRBV5-1 and TRBV20-1 among them.

Unique molecular identifiers had been added to the TCR beta cDNA libraries. TCRdb processed the PCR reads anew with MiXCR; each CDR3 protein has one entry. The table has over 250,000 distinct CDR3 sequences, 36% seen once. Which antigens these TCRs recognize remains unknown. The specimen was blood. These receptors came from a girl aged 10 to 17 with multiple sclerosis.

A note on this clonotype: This may stem from a read error, because a much larger clone lies one nucleotide away. V and J are TRBV5-1 and TRBJ1-1; the D is unclear. Germline V gene sequence: CDR1 SGHRS, CDR2 YFSETQ. V lost 4 bases and J lost 3, with 16 bases in between. The CDR3 has 15 residues. The CDR3 coding sequence is TGCGCCAGCAGCCCCGGGGTTGGAATGGACACTGAAGCTTTCTTT. This translates into CASSPGVGMDTEAFF.

This clonotype appeared many times. The rearrangement uses TRBV5-6 and TRBJ2-5; tentatively, D is TRBD2 (5 bases). Trimming removed 4 bases from V and 2 bases from J, with 15 bases in between. Germline CDR1 SGHDT, CDR2 YYEEEE. CDR3 length: 15 residues. CDR3 sequence reads: CASSPGFRPQETQYF. In DNA, the CDR3 is TGTGCCAGCAGCCCGGGATTTCGCCCTCAAGAGACCCAGTACTTC.

This clonotype was recorded many times. The V and J genes are TRBV20-1 and TRBJ2-1; TRBD2 agrees at 9 bases. Losses at the gene ends were 3 bases for V and 7 bases for J; bases not matched to a gene: 7. Germline V gene sequence: CDR1 DFQATT, CDR2 SNEGSKA (reference sequence). The CDR3 has 14 amino acids. The CDR3 coding sequence is TGCAGTGCTAGTCGGGCTAGCGGGAAGAATGAGCAGTTCTTC. This gives the protein CSASRASGKNEQFF.

V and J are TRBV6-1 and TRBJ1-1, with a possible D match to TRBD1 (6 bases). The V end lost 4 bases, the J end lost 4 bases, and 10 bases lay between the germline ends. In germline, CDR1 is MNHNS, CDR2 SASEGT. CDR3 length: 13 amino acids. CDR3 amino acids: CASSALQGTEAFF. Written as DNA, the CDR3 is TGTGCCAGCAGTGCCCTACAGGGCACTGAAGCTTTCTTT.

This clonotype was found once. This may be a read error, as it is one base from a much larger clone. The gene calls are TRBV24-1 and TRBJ2-1; D is uncertain. This CDR3 region has 13 residues. Germline V gene sequence: CDR1 KGHDR, CDR2 SFDVKD. CDR3 nucleotides: TGTGCCACCAGCACATGGCCCTACAGTGAGCAGTTCTTC. It translates to CATSTWPYSEQFF.

The chain links TRBV12-3 or TRBV12-4 to TRBJ2-3; 7 bases are shared with TRBD2. The CDR3 runs 16 residues. Trimming at V came to 3 bases and at J to 6 bases, leaving 12 bases not matched to a gene. The CDR3 spells CASSLRAGVPGDTQYF. CDR3 nucleotides: TGTGCCAGCAGTTTGAGGGCGGGAGTGCCAGGGGATACGCAGTATTTT.

This clonotype was picked up many times. The chain uses TRBV12-3 or TRBV12-4 and TRBJ2-1, with D possibly being TRBD1 (7 bases). V was shortened by 6 bases and J by 9 bases, with 18 bases between the two germline ends. The CDR3 totals 14 residues. The chain's CDR3 is CASSPGDRGGEQFF. Written as DNA, the CDR3 is TGTGCCAGCAGCCCGGGGGACAGAGGAGGTGAGCAGTTCTTC.

This clonotype showed up many times. The gene calls are TRBV2 and TRBJ2-7; no definite D call. The length of the CDR3 is 10 residues. Germline V gives CDR1 SNHLY, CDR2 FYNNEI. V was trimmed by 7 bases and J by 7 bases, leaving 8 bases between them. The chain's CDR3 is CASKGREQYF. CDR3 nucleotides: TGTGCCAGCAAGGGTAGGGAGCAGTACTTC. The variable domain in full, completed from reference TRBV2 and TRBJ2-7, reads EPEVTQTPSHQVTQMGQEVILRCVPISNHLYFYWYRQILGQKVEFLVSFYNNEISEKSEIFDDQFSVERPDGSNFTLKIRSTKLEDSAMYFCASKGREQYFGPGTRLTVT.

V usage is TRBV13 and J usage is TRBJ2-1; TRBD2 is a possible D gene (6 bases). Germline CDR1 reads PRHDT; CDR2 reads FYEKMQ (reference sequence). V lost 2 bases, J lost 2 bases, and 19 bases lay in between. CDR3 length: 18 amino acids. The DNA for the CDR3 is TGTGCCAGCAGCTTATTTGTCTCGCGGCGGGAAGCCTACAATGAGCAGTTCTTC. This gives the protein CASSLFVSRREAYNEQFF. The full variable domain, with the rest looked up from reference TRBV13 and TRBJ2-1, is AAGVIQSPRHLIKEKRETATLKCYPIPRHDTVYWYQQGPGQDPQFLISFYEKMQSDKGSIPDRFSAQQFSDYHSELNMSSLELGDSALYFCASSLFVSRREAYNEQFFGPGTRLTVL.

This chain uses TRBV5-1 with TRBJ1-1; D is unresolved. The V and J ends lost 4 bases and 5 bases respectively, with 9 bases between them. Germline V lookup: CDR1 SGHRS, CDR2 YFSETQ. The CDR3 is 12 residues long. The CDR3 is CASSHGMTEAFF. CDR3 nucleotide sequence: TGCGCCAGCAGCCACGGGATGACTGAAGCTTTCTTT. The variable domain in full, with the rest retrieved from reference TRBV5-1 and TRBJ1-1, is KAGVTQTPRYLIKTRGQQVTLSCSPISGHRSVSWYQQTPGQGLQFLFEYFSETQRNKGNFPGRFSGRQFSNSRSEMNVSTLELGDSALYLCASSHGMTEAFFGQGTRLTVV.

This clonotype was observed at least ten times. The chain has TRBV20-1 and TRBJ2-1; 11 positions agree with TRBD2. The CDR3 loop spans 16 amino acids. The trim removed 0 bases at V and 4 bases at J, leaving 5 bases unmatched. The germline gives CDR1 DFQATT, CDR2 SNEGSKA (reference sequence). CDR3 in amino acids: CSARDTSGGPYNEQFF. The CDR3 coding sequence is TGCAGTGCTAGAGATACTAGCGGGGGCCCTTACAATGAGCAGTTCTTC.

Details on this clonotype: The conserved phenylalanine or tryptophan normally closing the CDR3 is absent here, so this likely arose from a read error. The genes are TRBV5-1 and TRBJ1-1; possible D gene TRBD1, 6 bases. The germline CDR1 and CDR2 sequences are SGHRS and YFSETQ. With 4 bases removed from V and 1 base from J, the gap between germline ends came to 11 bases. The CDR3 sequence is 14 residues long. The CDR3 loop is CASSPGQPNTEAFC. The CDR3 bases are TGCGCCAGCAGCCCCGGACAGCCGAACACTGAAGCTTTCTGT.

The table lists this clonotype with many counts. The CDR3 nucleotides are TGTGCCAGCAGCCAAGCGGGACGCGGGACAGAGACCCAGTACTTC. It codes for CASSQAGRGTETQYF. This chain connects TRBV3-1 to TRBJ2-5; D is possibly TRBD2 (6 bases). V shed 1 base and J shed 4 bases, with 13 bases lying between them. The V gene's germline CDR1 is LGHDT and CDR2 YNNKEL (reference sequence). The CDR3 length is 15 residues.

With respect to this clonotype: The junction does not match germline at one end; this may be a read error. The J gene is TRBJ2-5, the V gene TRBV11-2, with a weak D call TRBD2 (6 bases). The CDR3 runs to 14 residues. The germline V gene encodes CDR1 SGHAT and CDR2 FQNNGV. CDR3 residues: CASSRMGGSETKYF. The CDR3 bases are TGTGCCAGCAGCCGCATGGGGGGTTCAGAGACCAAGTACTTC.

This clonotype was seen repeatedly, ten times or more. This chain links TRBV6-6 with TRBJ1-2; TRBD1 is a possible D gene (5 bases). V lost 0 bases and J 0 bases, leaving 14 bases between the germline ends. This CDR3 comprises 17 residues. Germline CDR1 is MNHNY and CDR2 is SVGAGI (reference sequence). CDR3 sequence (DNA): TGTGCCAGCAGTTACTCGGGGGGGGGATTGTCTAACTATGGCTACACCTTC. It specifies CASSYSGGGLSNYGYTF.

The rearrangement links TRBV29-1 to TRBJ2-4, with a tentative D call TRBD1 (6 bases). The DNA matches TRBJ2-7 better at its end, which makes the J call doubtful. This CDR3 spans 16 amino acids. Germline V CDR1 and CDR2: SQVTM, ANQGSEA. The CDR3 nucleotides read TGCAGCGTTGAAGATCTGCAGGGGAAAGGGTTCTACGAGCAGTACTTC. Translated: CSVEDLQGKGFYEQYF.